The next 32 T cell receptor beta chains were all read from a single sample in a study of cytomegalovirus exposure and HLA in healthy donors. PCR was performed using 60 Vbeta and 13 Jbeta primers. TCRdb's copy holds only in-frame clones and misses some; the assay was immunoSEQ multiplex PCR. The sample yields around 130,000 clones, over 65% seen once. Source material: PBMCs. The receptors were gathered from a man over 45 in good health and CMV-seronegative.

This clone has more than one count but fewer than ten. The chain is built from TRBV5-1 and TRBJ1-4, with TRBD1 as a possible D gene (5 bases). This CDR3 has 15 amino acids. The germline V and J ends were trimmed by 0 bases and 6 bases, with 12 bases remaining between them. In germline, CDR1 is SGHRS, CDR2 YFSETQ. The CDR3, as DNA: TGCGCCAGCAGCTTGGAACGCAGGGCCGATGAAAAACTGTTTTTT. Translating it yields CASSLERRADEKLFF. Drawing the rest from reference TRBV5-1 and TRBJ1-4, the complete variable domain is KAGVTQTPRYLIKTRGQQVTLSCSPISGHRSVSWYQQTPGQGLQFLFEYFSETQRNKGNFPGRFSGRQFSNSRSEMNVSTLELGDSALYLCASSLERRADEKLFFGSGTQLSVL.

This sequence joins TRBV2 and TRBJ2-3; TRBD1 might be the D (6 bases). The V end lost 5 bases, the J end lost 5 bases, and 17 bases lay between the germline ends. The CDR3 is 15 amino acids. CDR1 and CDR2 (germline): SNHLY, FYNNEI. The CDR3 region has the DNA TGTGCCAGCAGTTGGCAGGGGCGCGTCGGAGATACGCAGTATTTT. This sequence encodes CASSWQGRVGDTQYF. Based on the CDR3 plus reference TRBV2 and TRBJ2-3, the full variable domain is EPEVTQTPSHQVTQMGQEVILRCVPISNHLYFYWYRQILGQKVEFLVSFYNNEISEKSEIFDDQFSVERPDGSNFTLKIRSTKLEDSAMYFCASSWQGRVGDTQYFGPGTRLTVL.

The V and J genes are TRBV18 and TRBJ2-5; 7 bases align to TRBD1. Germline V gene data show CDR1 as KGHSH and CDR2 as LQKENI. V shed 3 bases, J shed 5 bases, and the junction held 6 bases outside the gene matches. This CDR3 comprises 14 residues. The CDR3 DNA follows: TGTGCCAGCTCACCCGGGACAGTGGAGGAGACCCAGTACTTC. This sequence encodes CASSPGTVEETQYF.

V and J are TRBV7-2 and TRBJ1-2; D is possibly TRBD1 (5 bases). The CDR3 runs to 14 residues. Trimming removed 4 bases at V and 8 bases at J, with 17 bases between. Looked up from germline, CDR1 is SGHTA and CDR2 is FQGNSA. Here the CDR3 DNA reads TGTGCCAGCAGCTACCTACGGGGCGGGGGGGGCTACACCTTC. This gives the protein CASSYLRGGGGYTF.

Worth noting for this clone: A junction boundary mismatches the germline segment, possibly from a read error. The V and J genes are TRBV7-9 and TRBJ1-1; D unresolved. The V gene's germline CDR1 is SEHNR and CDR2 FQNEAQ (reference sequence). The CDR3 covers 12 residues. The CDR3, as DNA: TGTTCCAGCAGCTTTCCTAACACTGAAGCTTTCTTT. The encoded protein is CSSSFPNTEAFF. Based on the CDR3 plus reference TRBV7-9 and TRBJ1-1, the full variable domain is DTGVSQNPRHKITKRGQNVTFRCDPISEHNRLYWYRQTLGQGPEFLTYFQNEAQLEKSRLLSDRFSAERPKGSFSTLEIQRTEQGDSAMYLCSSSFPNTEAFFGQGTRLTVV.

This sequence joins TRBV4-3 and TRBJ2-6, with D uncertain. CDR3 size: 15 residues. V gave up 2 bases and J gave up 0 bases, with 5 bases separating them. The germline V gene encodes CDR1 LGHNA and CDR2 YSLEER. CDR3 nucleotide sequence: TGCGCCAGCAGCCAACTGAGCTCTGGGGCCAACGTCCTGACTTTC. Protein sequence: CASSQLSSGANVLTF.

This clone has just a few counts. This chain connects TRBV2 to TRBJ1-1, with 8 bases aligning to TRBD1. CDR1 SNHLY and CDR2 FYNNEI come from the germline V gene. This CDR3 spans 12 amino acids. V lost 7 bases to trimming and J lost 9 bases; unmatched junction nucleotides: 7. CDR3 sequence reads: CASNPTGEQAFF. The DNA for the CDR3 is TGTGCCAGCAATCCGACAGGGGAGCAAGCTTTCTTT.

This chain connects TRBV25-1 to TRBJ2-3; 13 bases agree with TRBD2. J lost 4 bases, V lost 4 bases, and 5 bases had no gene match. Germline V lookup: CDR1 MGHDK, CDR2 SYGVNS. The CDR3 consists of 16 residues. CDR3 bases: TGTGCCAGCAGTGGCGGGACTAGCGGGGTGGCAGATACGCAGTATTTT. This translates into CASSGGTSGVADTQYF.

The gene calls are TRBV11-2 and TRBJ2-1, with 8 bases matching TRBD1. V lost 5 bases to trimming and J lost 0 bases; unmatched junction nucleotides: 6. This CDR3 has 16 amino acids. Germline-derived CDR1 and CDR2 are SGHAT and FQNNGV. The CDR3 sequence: CASSIRTGNSYNEQFF. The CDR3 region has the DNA TGTGCCAGCAGCATACGGACAGGGAACTCCTACAATGAGCAGTTCTTC.

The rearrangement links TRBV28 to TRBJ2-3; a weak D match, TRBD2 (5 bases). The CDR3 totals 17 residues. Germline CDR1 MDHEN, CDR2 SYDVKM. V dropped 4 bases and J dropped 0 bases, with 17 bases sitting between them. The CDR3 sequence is CASSSLWSGESTDTQYF. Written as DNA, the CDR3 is TGTGCCAGCAGTTCCCTGTGGAGCGGAGAAAGCACAGATACGCAGTATTTT.

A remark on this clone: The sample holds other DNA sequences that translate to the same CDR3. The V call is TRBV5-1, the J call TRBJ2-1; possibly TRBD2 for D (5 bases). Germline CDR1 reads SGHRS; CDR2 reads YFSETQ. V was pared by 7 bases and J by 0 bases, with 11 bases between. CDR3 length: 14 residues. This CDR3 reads CASSSGSSYNEQFF. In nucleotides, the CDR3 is TGCGCCAGCTCCTCGGGGAGCTCCTACAATGAGCAGTTCTTC.

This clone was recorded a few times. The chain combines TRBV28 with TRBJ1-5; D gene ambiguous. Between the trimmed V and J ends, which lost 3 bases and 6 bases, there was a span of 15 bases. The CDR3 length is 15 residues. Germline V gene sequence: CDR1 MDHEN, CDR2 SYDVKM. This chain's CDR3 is CASSFPSGIGQPQHF. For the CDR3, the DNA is TGTGCCAGCAGTTTTCCCTCGGGGATTGGTCAGCCCCAGCATTTT.

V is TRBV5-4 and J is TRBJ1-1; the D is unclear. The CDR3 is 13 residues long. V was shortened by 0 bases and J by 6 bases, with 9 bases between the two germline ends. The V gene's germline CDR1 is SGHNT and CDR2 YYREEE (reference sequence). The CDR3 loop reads CASSLVGGAEAFF. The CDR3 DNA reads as TGTGCCAGCAGCTTGGTCGGCGGGGCTGAAGCTTTCTTT.

CDR3 protein: CASSPGTTQPYEQYF. The CDR3 DNA sequence: TGTGCCAGCAGCCCCGGGACTACCCAGCCCTACGAGCAGTACTTC. The V and J genes are TRBV7-9 and TRBJ2-7; TRBD2 matches at 7 bases. CDR1 and CDR2 from the germline V gene are SEHNR and FQNEAQ (reference sequence). After removal of 5 bases from V and 2 bases from J, the junction contained 9 bases not matched to a gene. This CDR3 contains 15 residues.

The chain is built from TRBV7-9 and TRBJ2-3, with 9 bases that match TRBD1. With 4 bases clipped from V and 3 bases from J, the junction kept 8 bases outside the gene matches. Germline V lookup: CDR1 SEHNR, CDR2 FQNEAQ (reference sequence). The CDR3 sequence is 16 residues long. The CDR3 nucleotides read TGTGCCAGCAGCTCAATACCGGACAGGGGAACAGATACGCAGTATTTT. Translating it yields CASSSIPDRGTDTQYF.

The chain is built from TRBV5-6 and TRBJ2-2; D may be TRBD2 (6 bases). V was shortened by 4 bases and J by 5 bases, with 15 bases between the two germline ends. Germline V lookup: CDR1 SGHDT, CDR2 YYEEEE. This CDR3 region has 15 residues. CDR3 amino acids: CASSRGAAGTGELFF. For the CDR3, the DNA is TGTGCCAGCAGCCGCGGGGCGGCAGGAACCGGGGAGCTGTTTTTT.

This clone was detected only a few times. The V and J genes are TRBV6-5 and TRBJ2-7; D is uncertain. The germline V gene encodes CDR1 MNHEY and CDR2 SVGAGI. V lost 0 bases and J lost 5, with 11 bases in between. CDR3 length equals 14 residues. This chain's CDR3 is CASSYSTFSDEQYF. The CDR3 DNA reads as TGTGCCAGCAGTTACTCGACTTTCTCGGACGAGCAGTACTTC.

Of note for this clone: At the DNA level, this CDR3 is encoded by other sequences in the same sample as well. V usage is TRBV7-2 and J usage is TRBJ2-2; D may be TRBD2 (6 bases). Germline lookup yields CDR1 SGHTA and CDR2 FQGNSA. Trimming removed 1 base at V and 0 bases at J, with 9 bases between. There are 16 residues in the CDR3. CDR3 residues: CASSLVSGANTGELFF. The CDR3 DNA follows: TGTGCCAGCAGCTTAGTGTCGGGAGCGAACACCGGGGAGCTGTTTTTT.

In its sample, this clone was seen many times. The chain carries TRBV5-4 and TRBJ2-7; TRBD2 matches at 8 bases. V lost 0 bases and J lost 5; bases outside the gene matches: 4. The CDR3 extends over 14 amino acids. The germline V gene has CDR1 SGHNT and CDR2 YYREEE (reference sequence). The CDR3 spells CASSLAGTSNEQYF. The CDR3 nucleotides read TGTGCCAGCAGCTTGGCTGGGACTAGTAACGAGCAGTACTTC.

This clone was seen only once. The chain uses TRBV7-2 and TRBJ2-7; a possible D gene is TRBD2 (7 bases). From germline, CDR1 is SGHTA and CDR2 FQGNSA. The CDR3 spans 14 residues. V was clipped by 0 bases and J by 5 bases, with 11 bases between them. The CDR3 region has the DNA TGTGCCAGCAGCTTAGCGGGAGGGGGGGACGAGCAGTACTTC. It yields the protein CASSLAGGGDEQYF.

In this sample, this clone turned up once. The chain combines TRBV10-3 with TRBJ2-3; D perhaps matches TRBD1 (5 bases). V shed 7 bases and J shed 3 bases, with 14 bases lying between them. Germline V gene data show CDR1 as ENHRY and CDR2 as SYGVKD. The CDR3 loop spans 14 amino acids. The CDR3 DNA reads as TGTGCCATCAAGGCAGGGATGAGTACAGATACGCAGTATTTT. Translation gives CAIKAGMSTDTQYF.

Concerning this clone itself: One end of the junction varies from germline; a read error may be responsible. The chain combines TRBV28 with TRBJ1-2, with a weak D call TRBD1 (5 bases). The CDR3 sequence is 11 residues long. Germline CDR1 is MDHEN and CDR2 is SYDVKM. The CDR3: CASSFFLDTFF. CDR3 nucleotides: TGTGCCAGCAGTTTTTTTCTGGACACCTTTTTC.

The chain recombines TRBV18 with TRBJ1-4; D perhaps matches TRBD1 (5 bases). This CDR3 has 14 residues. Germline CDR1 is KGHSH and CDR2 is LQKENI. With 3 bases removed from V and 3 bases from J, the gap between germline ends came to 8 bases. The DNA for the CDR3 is TGTGCCAGCTCACCGTCCAGGGCTAATGAAAAACTGTTTTTT. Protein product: CASSPSRANEKLFF.

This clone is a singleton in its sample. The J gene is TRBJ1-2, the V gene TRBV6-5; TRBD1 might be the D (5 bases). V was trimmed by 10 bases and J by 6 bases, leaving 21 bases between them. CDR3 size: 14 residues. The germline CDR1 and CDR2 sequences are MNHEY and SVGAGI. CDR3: CATRRSGGSDGYTF. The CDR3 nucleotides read TGTGCCACCCGCCGCTCCGGGGGTAGCGATGGCTACACCTTC.

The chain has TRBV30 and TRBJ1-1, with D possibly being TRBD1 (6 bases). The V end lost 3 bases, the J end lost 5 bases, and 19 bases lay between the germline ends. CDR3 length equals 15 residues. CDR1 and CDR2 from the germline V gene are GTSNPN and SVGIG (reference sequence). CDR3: CAWRGRDTGRTEAFF. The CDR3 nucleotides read TGTGCCTGGAGGGGCCGGGACACCGGGAGGACTGAAGCTTTCTTT.

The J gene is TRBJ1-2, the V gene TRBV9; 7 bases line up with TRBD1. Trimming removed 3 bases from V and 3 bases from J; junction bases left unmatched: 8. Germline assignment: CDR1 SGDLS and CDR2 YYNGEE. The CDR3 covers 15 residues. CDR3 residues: CASSATGVGDYGYTF. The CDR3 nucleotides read TGTGCCAGCAGCGCAACAGGGGTTGGGGACTATGGCTACACCTTC.

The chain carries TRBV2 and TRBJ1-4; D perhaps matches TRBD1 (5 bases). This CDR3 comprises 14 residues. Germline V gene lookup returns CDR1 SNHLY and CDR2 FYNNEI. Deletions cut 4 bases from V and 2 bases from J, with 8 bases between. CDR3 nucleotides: TGTGCCAGCAGTGCAGGGTTTACTAATGAAAAACTGTTTTTT. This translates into CASSAGFTNEKLFF.

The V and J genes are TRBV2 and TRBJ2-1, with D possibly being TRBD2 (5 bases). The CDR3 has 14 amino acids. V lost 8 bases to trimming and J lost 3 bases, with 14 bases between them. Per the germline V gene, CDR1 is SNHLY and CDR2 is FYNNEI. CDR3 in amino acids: CASRLGGFYNEQFF. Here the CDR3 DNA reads TGTGCCAGCCGTCTAGGAGGATTCTACAATGAGCAGTTCTTC.

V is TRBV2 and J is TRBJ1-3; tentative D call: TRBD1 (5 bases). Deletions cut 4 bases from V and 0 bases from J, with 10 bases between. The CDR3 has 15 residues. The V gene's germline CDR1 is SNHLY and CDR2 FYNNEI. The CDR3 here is CASSGRQHSGNTIYF. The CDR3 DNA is TGTGCCAGCAGTGGTCGACAGCACTCTGGAAACACCATATATTTT.

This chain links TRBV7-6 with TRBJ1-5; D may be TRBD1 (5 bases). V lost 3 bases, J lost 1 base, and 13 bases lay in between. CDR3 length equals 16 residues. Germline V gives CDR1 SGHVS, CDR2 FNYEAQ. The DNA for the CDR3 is TGTGCCAGCAGCTTGGGGGGGGGAAAGAGCAATCAGCCCCAGCATTTT. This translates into CASSLGGGKSNQPQHF.

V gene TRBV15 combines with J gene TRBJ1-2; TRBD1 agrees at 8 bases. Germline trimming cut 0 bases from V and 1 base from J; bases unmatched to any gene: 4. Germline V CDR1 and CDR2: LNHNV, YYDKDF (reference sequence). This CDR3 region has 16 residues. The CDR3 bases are TGTGCCACCAGCAGAGATAACACAGGGGGTAACTATGGCTACACCTTC. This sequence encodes CATSRDNTGGNYGYTF.

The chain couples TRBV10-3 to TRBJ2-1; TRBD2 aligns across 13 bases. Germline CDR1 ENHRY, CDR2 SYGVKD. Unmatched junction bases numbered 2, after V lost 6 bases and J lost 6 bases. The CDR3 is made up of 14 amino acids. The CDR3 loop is CAIRGLAGVNEQFF. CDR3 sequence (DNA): TGTGCCATCAGAGGACTAGCGGGAGTCAATGAGCAGTTCTTC.